This T cell receptor beta chain appears in the sequencing data of a study of somatic mutations in cytotoxic T cells in rheumatoid arthritis. Overall study context: Certain T-cell populations stained with V beta antibodies were FACS-sorted to nearly 100% purity, and V beta1+ cells were TCRB-sequenced.

Generated by immunoSEQ multiplex PCR, the TCRdb table keeps only in-frame clones and is missing some. Among some 19,000 clones listed, around 83% were seen once. V lost 2 bases and J lost 0; bases outside the gene matches: 1. Per germline, CDR1 SGHNT and CDR2 YYREEE (reference sequence). This CDR3 has 14 amino acids. Sequenced input: CD8+ T cells sorted from blood. This chain connects TRBV5-4 to TRBJ2-7; 8 bases line up with TRBD2. This receptor was identified in a man younger than 30 with rheumatoid arthritis. The CDR3 spells CASSFGGGSYEQYF. CDR3 bases: TGTGCCAGCAGCTTCGGGGGGGGCTCCTACGAGCAGTACTTC.